Described below is a single TCR beta chain sequence and its context. The antigen remains unidentified. The data originate from a study of cytomegalovirus exposure and HLA in healthy donors. Study-wide results and caveats: Cytomegalovirus-associated status was assigned to around 160 TCR beta chains.

CDR1 and CDR2 from the germline V gene are SGHRS and YFSETQ. V gave up 4 bases and J gave up 10 bases, with 21 bases separating them. The CDR3 is 16 amino acids. Here immunoSEQ multiplex PCR was the method, and the copy in TCRdb shows in-frame clones only, minus some. Among about 69,000 clones listed, about 95% were seen once. Sequences were obtained from PBMCs. The TCR was taken from a young woman in good health and CMV-seronegative. V usage is TRBV5-1 and J usage is TRBJ1-6; D may be TRBD1 (5 bases). In DNA, the CDR3 is TGCGCCAGCAGCCGTTATCTTGGACAAGGATGGTCACCCCTCCACTTT. It translates to CASSRYLGQGWSPLHF. Using reference TRBV5-1 and TRBJ1-6 for the parts outside the CDR3, the full variable domain is KAGVTQTPRYLIKTRGQQVTLSCSPISGHRSVSWYQQTPGQGLQFLFEYFSETQRNKGNFPGRFSGRQFSNSRSEMNVSTLELGDSALYLCASSRYLGQGWSPLHFGNGTRLTVT.